This TCR beta chain was sequenced in a study of blood T cell repertoires in COVID-19. Germline CDR1 reads MNHEY; CDR2 reads SVGEGT. The CDR3 covers 17 residues. V gave up 0 bases and J gave up 8 bases; unmatched junction bases: 9. Assay: immunoSEQ multiplex PCR; the TCRdb copy retains only in-frame clones and omits some. Here the sample spans 350,000 to 450,000 clones, roughly 85% being singletons. Material for sequencing was peripheral blood. The chain joins TRBV6-2 or TRBV6-3 to TRBJ2-1, with TRBD2 matching over 11 bases. The clonotype originates from a woman aged 18-35 years with acute or convalescent COVID-19. CDR3 in DNA: TGTGCCAGCAGTTACTCGTATACTAGCGGGAGTGACGATGAGCAGTTCTTC. Amino acid sequence: CASSYSYTSGSDDEQFF.